The next 10 T cell receptor beta chains were all read from a single sample in a study of CD8 T cells in ankylosing spondylitis. Whole-study results and caveats: Eight or nine highly homologous variants made up a TCR beta motif that seemed to typify ankylosing spondylitis blood.

TCRdb recomputed calls from the 5' RACE reads with MiXCR, one row per CDR3 protein. The table lists 750,000 to 850,000 distinct CDR3 sequences, 12% of them singletons. These receptors' antigens are unknown. The sample was blood, either unsorted or a sorted T cell fraction (not recorded which). These receptors originate from a male donor with ankylosing spondylitis.

At least ten counts were recorded for this clonotype. The V call is TRBV5-6, the J call TRBJ2-5; TRBD1 or TRBD2 may be the D gene (6 bases each). V lost 4 bases to trimming and J lost 5 bases, with 12 bases between them. Germline loops: CDR1 SGHDT, CDR2 YYEEEE. The CDR3 runs 13 residues. The CDR3, as DNA: TGTGCCAGCAGCAGGGGGGTCGGGGAGACCCAGTACTTC. Its protein is CASSRGVGETQYF.

This clonotype has only one observation. At one end, the junction sequence differs from germline, possibly due to a read error. The J gene is TRBJ1-2, the V gene TRBV20-1; D unresolved. CDR1 is DFQATT, CDR2 SNEGSKA, per germline (reference sequence). The CDR3 is made up of 12 amino acids. CDR3 in amino acids: CSTREMGWGYTF. CDR3 bases: TGCAGTACTAGAGAGATGGGTTGGGGCTACACCTTC.

This clonotype was seen only a few times. The rearrangement joins TRBV14 to TRBJ2-3; no definite D call. The CDR3 covers 15 residues. The V end was cut by 0 bases, the J end by 7 bases, with 14 bases between. Germline V lookup: CDR1 SGHDN, CDR2 FVKESK. The CDR3 sequence: CASSQDPNTAYTQYF. The CDR3 coding sequence is TGTGCCAGCAGCCAAGATCCCAACACTGCCTATACGCAGTATTTT.

This clonotype showed up just a few times. V and J are TRBV5-1 and TRBJ2-3; possible D gene TRBD1, 6 bases. The CDR3 sequence is 15 residues long. In germline, CDR1 is SGHRS, CDR2 YFSETQ. V lost 4 bases and J 6 bases, leaving 18 bases between the germline ends. CDR3 nucleotide sequence: TGCGCCAGCAGCCCCGGACTGTCGAGGGGGGATACGCAGTATTTT. Its translation: CASSPGLSRGDTQYF.

This clonotype was seen a handful of times. The chain employs TRBV20-1 and TRBJ2-3; D could derive from TRBD1 or TRBD2 (5 bases each). The length of the CDR3 is 17 residues. Germline V gives CDR1 DFQATT, CDR2 SNEGSKA (reference sequence). Trimming left V 0 bases short and J 1 base short, with 17 bases between. The DNA for the CDR3 is TGCAGTGCTAGAGATTTCGAGGGGCTGTTGGGCACAGATACGCAGTATTTT. As protein: CSARDFEGLLGTDTQYF.

This chain connects TRBV3-1 to TRBJ2-3, with TRBD2 matching over 16 bases. V trimming: 7 bases; J trimming: 2 bases; junction bases outside the gene matches: 18. This CDR3 is 21 amino acids long. Germline-derived CDR1 and CDR2 are LGHDT and YNNKEL (reference sequence). Here the CDR3 DNA reads TGTGCCAGCACCCCTACGGGACTAGCGGGAGGGCCATTAGGGGACACAGATACGCAGTATTTT. It translates to CASTPTGLAGGPLGDTDTQYF.

The chain recombines TRBV5-1 with TRBJ2-5, with 7 bases identical to TRBD2. CDR3 length equals 15 residues. J lost 4 bases, V lost 4 bases, and 10 bases had no gene match. Looked up from germline, CDR1 is SGHRS and CDR2 is YFSETQ. CDR3 loop: CASSTRTSPGETQYF. The CDR3 DNA follows: TGCGCCAGCAGCACGCGGACTAGTCCTGGAGAGACCCAGTACTTC. Complete variable domain (other parts from reference TRBV5-1 and TRBJ2-5): KAGVTQTPRYLIKTRGQQVTLSCSPISGHRSVSWYQQTPGQGLQFLFEYFSETQRNKGNFPGRFSGRQFSNSRSEMNVSTLELGDSALYLCASSTRTSPGETQYFGPGTRLLVL.

The gene calls are TRBV24-1 and TRBJ2-1; TRBD2 agrees at 10 bases. V was clipped by 0 bases and J by 6 bases; unmatched bases: 16. The CDR3 has 20 amino acids. Germline lookup yields CDR1 KGHDR and CDR2 SFDVKD. CDR3 bases: TGTGCCACCAGTGATTTGCCCGGGGCGCGGAGCGGGAGGGCCGGCAATGAGCAGTTCTTC. Translated, it gives CATSDLPGARSGRAGNEQFF.

The genes are TRBV7-2 and TRBJ2-1; possibly TRBD2 for D (5 bases). Per the germline V gene, CDR1 is SGHTA and CDR2 is FQGNSA. The V gene lost 6 bases and the J gene lost 7 bases, with 13 bases spanning the gap. This CDR3 contains 13 residues. This CDR3 is CASRSSSGNEQFF. The CDR3 DNA sequence: TGTGCCAGCAGATCCTCCTCGGGAAATGAGCAGTTCTTC.

This chain connects TRBV5-1 to TRBJ2-1; D call uncertain. The CDR3 spans 15 residues. Germline assignment: CDR1 SGHRS and CDR2 YFSETQ. Trimming left V 4 bases short and J 0 bases short, with 11 bases between. The CDR3 DNA is TGCGCCAGCAGCGTGGTCCCGGGCTCCTACAATGAGCAGTTCTTC. This translates into CASSVVPGSYNEQFF.